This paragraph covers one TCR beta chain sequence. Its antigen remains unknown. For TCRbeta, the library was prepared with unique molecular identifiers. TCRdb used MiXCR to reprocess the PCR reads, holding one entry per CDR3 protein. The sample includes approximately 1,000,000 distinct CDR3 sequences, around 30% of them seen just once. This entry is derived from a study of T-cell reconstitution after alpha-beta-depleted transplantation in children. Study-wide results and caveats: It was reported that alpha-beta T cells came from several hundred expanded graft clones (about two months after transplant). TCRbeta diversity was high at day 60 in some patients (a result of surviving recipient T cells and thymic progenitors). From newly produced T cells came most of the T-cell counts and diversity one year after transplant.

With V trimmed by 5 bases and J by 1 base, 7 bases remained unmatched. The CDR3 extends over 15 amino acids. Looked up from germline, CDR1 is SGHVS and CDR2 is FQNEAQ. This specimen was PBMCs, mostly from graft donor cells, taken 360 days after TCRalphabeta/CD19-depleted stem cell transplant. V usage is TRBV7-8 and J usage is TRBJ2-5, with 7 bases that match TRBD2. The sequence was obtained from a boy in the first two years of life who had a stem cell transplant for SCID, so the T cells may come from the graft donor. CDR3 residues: CASSIRGVLQETQYF. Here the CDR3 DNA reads TGTGCCAGCAGCATTCGGGGGGTTCTCCAAGAGACCCAGTACTTC.